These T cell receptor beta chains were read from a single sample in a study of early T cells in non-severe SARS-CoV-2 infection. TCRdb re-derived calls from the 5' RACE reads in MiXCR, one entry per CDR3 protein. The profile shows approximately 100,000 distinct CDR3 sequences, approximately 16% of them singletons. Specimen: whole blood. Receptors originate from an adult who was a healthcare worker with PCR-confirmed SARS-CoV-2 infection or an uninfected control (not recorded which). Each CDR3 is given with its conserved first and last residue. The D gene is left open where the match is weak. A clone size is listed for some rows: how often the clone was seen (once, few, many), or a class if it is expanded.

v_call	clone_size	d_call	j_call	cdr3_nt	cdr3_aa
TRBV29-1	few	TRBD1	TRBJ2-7	TGCAGCGTCAGGGGACAGGCCACCTACGAGCAGTACTTC	CSVRGQATYEQYF
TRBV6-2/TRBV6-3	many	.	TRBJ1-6	TGTGCCAGCAGTGACAGGCTGGATTCACCCCTCCACTTT	CASSDRLDSPLHF
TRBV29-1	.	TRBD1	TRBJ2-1	TGCAGCGCCGACAGGGGGCGCGACAATGAGCAGTTCTTC	CSADRGRDNEQFF
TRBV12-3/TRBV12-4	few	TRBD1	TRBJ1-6	TGTGCCAGCAGTATGGGACAGGGGGGCTCACCCCTCCACTTT	CASSMGQGGSPLHF
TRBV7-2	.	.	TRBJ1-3	TGTGCCAGCAGCTACAGCGGGACGGATGGAAACACCATATATTTT	CASSYSGTDGNTIYF
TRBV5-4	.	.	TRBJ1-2	TGTGCCAGCAGCTTGAGCACGCCCGGGGACTATGGCTACACCTTC	CASSLSTPGDYGYTF
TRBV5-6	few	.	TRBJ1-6	TGTGCCAGCAGCGCCAGGACAGCCGTATCACCCCTCCACTTT	CASSARTAVSPLHF
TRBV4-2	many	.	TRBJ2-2	TGTGCCAGCAGCCAAGATGGGCTGGGCGGGGAGCTGTTTTTT	CASSQDGLGGELFF
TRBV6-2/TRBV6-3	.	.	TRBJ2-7	TGTGCCAGCAGTTACGCAGAACACCGGGGGCACGAGCAGTACTTC	CASSYAEHRGHEQYF
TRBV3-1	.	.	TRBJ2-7	TGTGCCAGCAGCCAAAGGTCAGGTAGCTCCTACGAGCAGTACTTC	CASSQRSGSSYEQYF
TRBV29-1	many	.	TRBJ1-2	TGCAGCGTTGAAAGTGGCGGCGGGACTCTCTATGGCTACACCTTC	CSVESGGGTLYGYTF
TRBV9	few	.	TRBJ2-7	TGTGCCAGCAGCCCCAGGGGGGGTCACTACGAGCAGTACTTC	CASSPRGGHYEQYF
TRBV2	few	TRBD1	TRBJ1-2	TGTGCCAGCAGTTCGACAGGGCTCTATCTCTATGGCTACACCTTC	CASSSTGLYLYGYTF
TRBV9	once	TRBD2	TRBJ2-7	TGTGCCAGCAGCCTGGGACTAGCGGCGTACGAGCAGTACTTC	CASSLGLAAYEQYF
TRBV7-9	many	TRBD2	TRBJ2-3	TGTGCCAGCAGCTTACTAGCGGGTACAGATACGCAGTATTTT	CASSLLAGTDTQYF
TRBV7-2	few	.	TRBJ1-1	TGTGCCAGCAGCCCTCAGCAGAACACTGAAGCTTTCTTT	CASSPQQNTEAFF
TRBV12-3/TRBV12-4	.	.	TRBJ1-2	TGTGCCAGCAGTTTACAAGATACTCTTGGGGCGTATGGCTACACCTTC	CASSLQDTLGAYGYTF
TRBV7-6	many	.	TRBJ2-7	TGTGCCAGCAGCCCGTCGTCCTACGAGCAGTACTTC	CASSPSSYEQYF
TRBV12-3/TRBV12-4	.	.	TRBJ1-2	TGTGCCAGCAGTTTAAGATCGTTTCAAGACTACACCTTC	CASSLRSFQDYTF
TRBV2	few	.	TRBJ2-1	TGTGCCAGCAGTGAACGGGGGTCCTACAATGAGCAGTTCTTC	CASSERGSYNEQFF
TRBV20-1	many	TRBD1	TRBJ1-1	TGCAGTGCTAGAAAGGACAGGACTGTGACTGAAGCTTTCTTT	CSARKDRTVTEAFF
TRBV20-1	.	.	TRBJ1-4	TGCAGTGCTAGTGTGTTGGGACACCTGTTTTTT	CSASVLGHLFF
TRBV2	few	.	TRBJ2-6	TGTGCCAGCAGCGCCACGGGACGGGCATCCTCTGGGGCCAACGTCCTGACTTTC	CASSATGRASSGANVLTF
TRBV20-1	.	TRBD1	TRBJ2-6	TGCAGTGCTCCGCTTAAGACAGGGAAAACATCTGGGGCCAACGTCCTGACTTTC	CSAPLKTGKTSGANVLTF
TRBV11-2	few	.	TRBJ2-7	TGTGCCAGCAGCCCGAGAACGTCAGGGTACTACGAGCAGTACTTC	CASSPRTSGYYEQYF
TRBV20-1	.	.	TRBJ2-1	TGCAGTGCTAGAGATTTAGGGGGACTACTTATCGACAATGAGCAGTTCTTC	CSARDLGGLLIDNEQFF